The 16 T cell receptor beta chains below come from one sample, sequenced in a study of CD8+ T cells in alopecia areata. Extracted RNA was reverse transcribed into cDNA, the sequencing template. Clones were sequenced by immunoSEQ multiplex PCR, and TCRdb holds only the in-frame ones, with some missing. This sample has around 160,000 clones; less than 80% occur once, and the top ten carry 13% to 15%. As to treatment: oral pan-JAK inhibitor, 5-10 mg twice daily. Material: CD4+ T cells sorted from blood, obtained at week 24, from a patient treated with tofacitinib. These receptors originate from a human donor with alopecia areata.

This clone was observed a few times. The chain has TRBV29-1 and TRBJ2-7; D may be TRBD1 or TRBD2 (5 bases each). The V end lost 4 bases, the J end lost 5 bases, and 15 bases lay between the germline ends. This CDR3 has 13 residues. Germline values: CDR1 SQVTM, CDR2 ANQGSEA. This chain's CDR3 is CSVVRGSRHEQYF. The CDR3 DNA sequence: TGCAGCGTTGTCCGGGGCTCCCGCCACGAGCAGTACTTC.

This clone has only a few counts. The CDR3 DNA sequence: TGTGCCAGCAGCTCGACGACCAGGAGGGCTGAAGCTTTCTTT. Encoded protein: CASSSTTRRAEAFF. The V call is TRBV11-2, the J call TRBJ1-1; D is ambiguous. V lost 4 bases, J lost 6 bases, and 15 bases lay in between. Germline CDR1 is SGHAT and CDR2 is FQNNGV. The CDR3 is 14 amino acids.

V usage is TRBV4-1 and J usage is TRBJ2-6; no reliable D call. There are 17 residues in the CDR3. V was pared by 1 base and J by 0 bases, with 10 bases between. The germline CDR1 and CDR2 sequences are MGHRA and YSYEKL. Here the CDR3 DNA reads TGCGCCAGCAGCCAAGGAGTTGCTGTCTCTGGGGCCAACGTCCTGACTTTC. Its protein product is CASSQGVAVSGANVLTF.

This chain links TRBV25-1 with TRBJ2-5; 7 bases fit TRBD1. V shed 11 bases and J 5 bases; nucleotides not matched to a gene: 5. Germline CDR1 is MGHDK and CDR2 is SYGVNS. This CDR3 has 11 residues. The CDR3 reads CAQGDGETQYF. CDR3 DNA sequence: TGTGCCCAGGGGGACGGCGAGACCCAGTACTTC.

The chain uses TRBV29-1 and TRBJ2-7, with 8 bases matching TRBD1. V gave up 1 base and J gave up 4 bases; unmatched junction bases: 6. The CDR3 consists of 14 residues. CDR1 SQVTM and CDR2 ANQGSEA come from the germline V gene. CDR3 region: CSVEGTGIPYEQYF. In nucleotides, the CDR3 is TGCAGCGTTGAAGGGACAGGGATCCCTTACGAGCAGTACTTC.

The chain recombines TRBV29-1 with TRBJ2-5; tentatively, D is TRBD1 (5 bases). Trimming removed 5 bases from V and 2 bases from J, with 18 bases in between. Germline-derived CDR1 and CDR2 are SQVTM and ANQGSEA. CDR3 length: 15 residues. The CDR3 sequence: CSVRGTPGWQETQYF. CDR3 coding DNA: TGCAGCGTTAGGGGTACCCCGGGTTGGCAAGAGACCCAGTACTTC.

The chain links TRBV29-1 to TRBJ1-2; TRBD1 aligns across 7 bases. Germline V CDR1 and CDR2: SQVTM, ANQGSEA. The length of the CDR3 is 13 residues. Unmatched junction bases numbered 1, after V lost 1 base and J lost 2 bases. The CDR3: CSVEGTGNYGYTF. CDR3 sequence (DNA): TGCAGCGTTGAAGGGACAGGAAACTATGGCTACACCTTC.

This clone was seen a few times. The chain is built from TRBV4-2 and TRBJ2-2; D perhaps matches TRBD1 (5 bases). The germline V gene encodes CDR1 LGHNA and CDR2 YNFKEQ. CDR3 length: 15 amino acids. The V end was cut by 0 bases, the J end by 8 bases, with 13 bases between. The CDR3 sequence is CASSQEVQGRGELFF. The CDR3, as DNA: TGTGCCAGCAGCCAAGAGGTCCAGGGTAGGGGGGAGCTGTTTTTT.

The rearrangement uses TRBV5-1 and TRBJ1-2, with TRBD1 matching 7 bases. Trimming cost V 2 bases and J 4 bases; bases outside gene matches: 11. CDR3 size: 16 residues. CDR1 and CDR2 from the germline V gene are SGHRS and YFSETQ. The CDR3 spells CASSFNDRDRIYGYTF. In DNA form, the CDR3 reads TGCGCCAGCAGCTTTAATGACAGGGATCGGATCTATGGCTACACCTTC.

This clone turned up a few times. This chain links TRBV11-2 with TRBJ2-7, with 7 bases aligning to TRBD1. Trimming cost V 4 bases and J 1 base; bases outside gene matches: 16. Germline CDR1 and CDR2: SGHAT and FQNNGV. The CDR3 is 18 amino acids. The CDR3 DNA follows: TGTGCCAGCAGCTATAATGTGCCCACAGGGGAATATTCCTACGAGCAGTACTTC. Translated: CASSYNVPTGEYSYEQYF.

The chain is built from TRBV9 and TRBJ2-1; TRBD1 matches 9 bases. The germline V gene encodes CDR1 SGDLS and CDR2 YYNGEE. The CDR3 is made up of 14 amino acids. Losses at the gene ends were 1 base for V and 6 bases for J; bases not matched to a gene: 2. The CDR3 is CASSVTTGGNEQFF. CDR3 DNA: TGTGCCAGCAGCGTAACGACAGGGGGCAATGAGCAGTTCTTC. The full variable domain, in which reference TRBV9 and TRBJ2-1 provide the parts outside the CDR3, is DSGVTQTPKHLITATGQRVTLRCSPRSGDLSVYWYQQSLDQGLQFLIQYYNGEERAKGNILERFSAQQFPDLHSELNLSSLELGDSALYFCASSVTTGGNEQFFGPGTRLTVL.

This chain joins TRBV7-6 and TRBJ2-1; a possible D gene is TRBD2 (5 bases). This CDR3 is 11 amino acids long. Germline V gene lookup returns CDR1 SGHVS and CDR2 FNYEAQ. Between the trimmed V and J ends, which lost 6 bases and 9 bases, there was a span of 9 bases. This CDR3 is CASSEGGEQFF. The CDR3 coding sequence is TGTGCCAGCAGTGAGGGCGGTGAGCAGTTCTTC.

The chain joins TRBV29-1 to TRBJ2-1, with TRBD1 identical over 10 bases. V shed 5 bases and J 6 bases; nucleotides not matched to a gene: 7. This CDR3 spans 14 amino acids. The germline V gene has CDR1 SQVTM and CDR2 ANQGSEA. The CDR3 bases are TGCAGCGTTTCTGACAGGGGGCTTTTCAATGAGCAGTTCTTC. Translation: CSVSDRGLFNEQFF.

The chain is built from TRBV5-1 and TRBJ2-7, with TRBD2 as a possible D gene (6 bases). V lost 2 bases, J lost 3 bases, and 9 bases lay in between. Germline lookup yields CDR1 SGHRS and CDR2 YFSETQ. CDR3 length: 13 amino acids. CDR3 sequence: CASSFNGGYEQYF. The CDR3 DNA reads TGCGCCAGCAGCTTTAACGGGGGCTACGAGCAGTACTTC.

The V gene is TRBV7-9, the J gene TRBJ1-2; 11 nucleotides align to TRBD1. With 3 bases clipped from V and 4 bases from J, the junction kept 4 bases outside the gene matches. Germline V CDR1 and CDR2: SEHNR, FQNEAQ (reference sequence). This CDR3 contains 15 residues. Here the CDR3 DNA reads TGTGCCAGCAGCTTTACCGGGACAGGGGGCTATGGCTACACCTTC. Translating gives CASSFTGTGGYGYTF.

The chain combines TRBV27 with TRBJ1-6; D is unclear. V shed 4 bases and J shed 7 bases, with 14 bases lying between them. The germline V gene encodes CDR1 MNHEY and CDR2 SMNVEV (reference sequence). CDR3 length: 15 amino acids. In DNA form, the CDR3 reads TGTGCCAGCAGTTCCCTCGGGGAACCGAATTCACCCCTCCACTTT. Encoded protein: CASSSLGEPNSPLHF.